This T cell receptor beta chain was identified during a study of chemoradiotherapy in HPV16-positive cancers. Overall study context: Candidate HPV-specific clones and shared TCR motifs came from a couple of HPV16-positive patients. The study's findings and limits: In HPV16-positive patients, HPV-responsive T-cell expansion tracked better recurrence-free survival. The functional HPV-specific definition rests on just two HPV16-positive patients. Candidate HPV-specific clones and E7-related TCR motifs grew in tumor during treatment.

As concerns this clone: What it recognizes is unknown.

Produced via immunoSEQ multiplex PCR; TCRdb's table is partial and in-frame only. The sample holds about 22,000 clones; around two thirds are singletons and the top ten take 2.6%. This CDR3 is built from 16 residues. CDR1 SGHTA and CDR2 FQGNSA come from the germline V gene. Trimming took 0 bases from V and 9 from J; bases not matched to a gene: 8. The biological material was taken from a patient who underwent chemoradiotherapy. The TCR sequence derives from a human donor with HPV-associated anogenital cancer. The chain links TRBV7-2 to TRBJ2-1; 10 bases align to TRBD2. CDR3 DNA: TGTGCCAGCAGCTTAGCTAGTGCTAGCGGGAGTCGTGAGCAGTTCTTC. Residues: CASSLASASGSREQFF. The full variable domain, its missing parts supplied by reference TRBV7-2 and TRBJ2-1, is GAGVSQSPSNKVTEKGKDVELRCDPISGHTALYWYRQSLGQGLEFLIYFQGNSAPDKSGLPSDRFSAERTGGSVSTLTIQRTQQEDSAVYLCASSLASASGSREQFFGPGTRLTVL.